The rows below give T cell receptor beta chains drawn from one sample of a study of blood T cells in healthy people across ages. Using its own MiXCR run on the 5' RACE reads, TCRdb lists one record per CDR3 protein. In the table there are hundreds of thousands of distinct CDR3 sequences, under 25% of which are singletons. The sequenced material came from blood. The source of these receptors is a man aged 65-85 years in good health. Each CDR3 is given with its conserved first and last residue. A D gene is named only where the DNA matches it firmly. Not every row has a clone size; where given, it reads once, few, many or a size class.

TRBV6-2/TRBV6-3	-	TRBD1	TRBJ1-2	TGTGCCAGCAGTTATCGGGACAGACAAACCTATGGCTACACCTTC	CASSYRDRQTYGYTF
TRBV20-1	few	-	TRBJ2-7	TGCAGTGCTAGCGACGAACGGACAAGCTCCTACGAGCAGTACTTC	CSASDERTSSYEQYF
TRBV20-1	few	-	TRBJ1-3	TGCAGTGCTAGAGATGGCGCTGGAAACACCATATATTTT	CSARDGAGNTIYF
TRBV18	-	-	TRBJ2-4	TGTGCCAGCTCACGAGGGCTAAACATTCAGTACTTC	CASSRGLNIQYF
TRBV2	-	-	TRBJ2-3	TGTGCCAGCAGTGAATTAGCCAATACGCAGTATTTT	CASSELANTQYF
TRBV5-1	few	-	TRBJ2-1	TGCGCCAGCGCGGACAATTACAATGAGCAGTTCTTC	CASADNYNEQFF
TRBV4-3	few	TRBD1	TRBJ1-5	TGCGCCAGCAGCCAAGGGCTTTCTATGGACAGGACGCAGCATTTT	CASSQGLSMDRTQHF
TRBV5-1	-	TRBD2	TRBJ2-1	TGCGCCAGCAGCTTGGTGCTAGCGGACAATGAGCAGTTCTTC	CASSLVLADNEQFF
TRBV5-1	-	-	TRBJ1-4	TGCGCCAGCAGCTTGTCAGGGGAAGGAGAAAAACTGTTTTTT	CASSLSGEGEKLFF
TRBV3-1	few	TRBD2	TRBJ2-1	TGTGCCAGCAGCCAAGCATCTACTAGCGTATACAATGAGCAGTTCTTC	CASSQASTSVYNEQFF
TRBV6-1	few	TRBD1	TRBJ2-5	TGTGCCAGCAGGGGTACAGGCAGGGGGAGACAAGAGACCCAGTACTTC	CASRGTGRGRQETQYF
TRBV2	-	-	TRBJ2-2	TGTGCCAGTACTACCAGGGGGGGGACCGGGGAGCTGTTTTTT	CASTTRGGTGELFF
TRBV5-1	-	TRBD1	TRBJ2-3	TGCGCCAGCAGCAGATATTCCGGGACAGGGTCTTCAGATACGCAGTATTTT	CASSRYSGTGSSDTQYF
TRBV2	few	-	TRBJ2-7	TGTGCCAGCAGTGCCGGCAGATACGAGCAGTACTTC	CASSAGRYEQYF
TRBV20-1	-	TRBD1	TRBJ2-3	TGCAGTGCTAGAACCGGGACAGGGGGCCTTTCAGATACGCAGTATTTT	CSARTGTGGLSDTQYF
TRBV7-2	few	TRBD2	TRBJ2-3	TGTGCCAGCAGCCTCTTAGCGGGGGGTCGCACAGATACGCAGTATTTT	CASSLLAGGRTDTQYF
TRBV20-1	-	TRBD1	TRBJ2-4	TGCAGTGCTAGTAAGGGGGCTAACAAAAACATTCAGTACTTC	CSASKGANKNIQYF